This paragraph covers one T cell receptor (beta chain) sequence. Its antigen is unknown. Unique molecular identifiers were built into the TCRbeta library. In TCRdb, the PCR reads were re-called with MiXCR into one record per CDR3 protein. The data show about 310,000 distinct CDR3 sequences, about a quarter seen once. The data derive from a study of T-cell reconstitution after alpha-beta-depleted transplantation in children. General observations from the study: At the one-year point after transplant, T-cell counts and TCRbeta diversity were found to come mostly from T cells that had been newly produced. High day-60 TCRbeta diversity in some patients came from surviving recipient T cells and thymic progenitors.

This material consisted of PBMCs, mostly from graft donor cells, taken 180 days after TCRalphabeta/CD19-depleted stem cell transplant. This clonotype originated in a male patient younger than 18 who had a stem cell transplant for acute lymphoblastic leukemia, so the T cells may come from the graft donor.

CDR3: CASSQVGLAVDTQYF. CDR3 sequence (DNA): TGTGCCAGCAGCCAAGTAGGGCTAGCGGTCGATACGCAGTATTTT. The chain links TRBV3-1 to TRBJ2-3, with 7 bases lining up with TRBD2. V was pared by 1 base and J by 6 bases, with 7 bases of the junction left unmatched. Germline V CDR1 and CDR2: LGHDT, YNNKEL (reference sequence). This CDR3 spans 15 amino acids.